This entry lists 31 T cell receptor beta chains sequenced from one sample in a study of control samples from healthy donors and cancer patients. The method was immunoSEQ multiplex PCR; TCRdb's version includes in-frame clones alone and lacks a portion of them. The top ten clones hold roughly 1.3% of a sample with 150,000 to 200,000 clones, around 90% of them seen once. Sequencing input: blood. All receptors derive from a man aged 30 to 39 in good health.

J is TRBJ1-4 and V is TRBV4-2, with D tentatively TRBD1 (5 bases). The V and J ends lost 1 base and 13 bases respectively, with 13 bases between them. Germline CDR1 is LGHNA and CDR2 is YNFKEQ. The CDR3 loop spans 13 amino acids. The CDR3 nucleotides read TGTGCCAGCAGCCAAGGGCAGGGATGGGTACTGTTTTTT. It is translated as CASSQGQGWVLFF.

This sequence joins TRBV18 and TRBJ1-4, with 11 bases matching TRBD1. The germline gives CDR1 KGHSH, CDR2 LQKENI. CDR3 length equals 15 residues. Unmatched junction bases numbered 2, after V lost 2 bases and J lost 6 bases. CDR3 region: CASSPGQGAHEKLFF. CDR3 DNA: TGTGCCAGCTCACCAGGACAGGGGGCGCATGAAAAACTGTTTTTT.

This clone appeared a few times. The chain employs TRBV7-2 and TRBJ2-7; possible D gene TRBD1, 5 bases. Per germline, CDR1 SGHTA and CDR2 FQGNSA. V lost 5 bases and J lost 3, with 8 bases in between. The CDR3 covers 12 residues. The CDR3 DNA is TGTGCCAGCAGCGTAACAGGCTACGAGCAGTACTTC. Its protein is CASSVTGYEQYF.

The CDR3 nucleotides are TGCAGCGTGATCACCCCCGGGGGCGGCTACACCTTC. It codes for CSVITPGGGYTF. V gene TRBV29-1 combines with J gene TRBJ1-2, with D maybe TRBD1 (6 bases). Deletions cut 6 bases from V and 8 bases from J, with 16 bases between. Germline V gene data show CDR1 as SQVTM and CDR2 as ANQGSEA. This CDR3 spans 12 amino acids.

The rearrangement joins TRBV28 to TRBJ2-7, with 9 positions matching TRBD1. The CDR3 covers 16 residues. Germline V gene sequence: CDR1 MDHEN, CDR2 SYDVKM. The V gene end was trimmed by 5 bases and the J gene end by 5 bases; junction bases not matched to a gene: 13. For the CDR3, the DNA is TGTGCCAGCAGTCTCTCACAGGGGGCGCCCCGGGACGAGCAGTACTTC. Its translation: CASSLSQGAPRDEQYF. The complete variable domain, with remaining parts taken from reference TRBV28 and TRBJ2-7, reads DVKVTQSSRYLVKRTGEKVFLECVQDMDHENMFWYRQDPGLGLRLIYFSYDVKMKEKGDIPEGYSVSREKKERFSLILESASTNQTSMYLCASSLSQGAPRDEQYFGPGTRLTVT.

This rearrangement joins TRBV5-4 to TRBJ1-3; D not certain. Per germline, CDR1 SGHNT and CDR2 YYREEE (reference sequence). The germline V and J ends were trimmed by 2 bases and 0 bases, with 9 bases remaining between them. CDR3 size: 15 residues. The CDR3 bases are TGTGCCAGCAGCTTAGGAATTAGCTCTGGAAACACCATATATTTT. Encoded protein: CASSLGISSGNTIYF.

CDR3 nucleotide sequence: TGTGCCAGCAGCCTCGCGGGGGGGGGTTATGGCTACACCTTC. This codes for CASSLAGGGYGYTF. The V and J genes are TRBV27 and TRBJ1-2; weak D call: TRBD1 (5 bases). The V end was cut by 6 bases, the J end by 5 bases, with 16 bases between. The CDR3 contains 14 residues. CDR1 is MNHEY and CDR2 is SMNVEV in the germline V gene (reference sequence).

This chain uses TRBV19 with TRBJ1-1, with D tentatively TRBD1 (6 bases). Trimming shortened V by 5 bases and J by 3 bases, and 10 bases separated the two germline ends. The CDR3 loop spans 13 amino acids. Germline lookup yields CDR1 LNHDA and CDR2 SQIVND (reference sequence). The CDR3 loop reads CASSGQSYTEAFF. CDR3 nucleotides: TGTGCCAGTAGTGGACAGAGTTACACTGAAGCTTTCTTT. Complete variable domain (other parts from reference TRBV19 and TRBJ1-1): DGGITQSPKYLFRKEGQNVTLSCEQNLNHDAMYWYRQDPGQGLRLIYYSQIVNDFQKGDIAEGYSVSREKKESFPLTVTSAQKNPTAFYLCASSGQSYTEAFFGQGTRLTVV.

This clone was picked up a small number of times. The J gene is TRBJ1-4, the V gene TRBV4-1; TRBD1 agrees at 9 bases. CDR3 size: 15 residues. V shed 1 base, J shed 7 bases, and the junction held 4 bases outside the gene matches. Germline V gene data show CDR1 as MGHRA and CDR2 as YSYEKL. The CDR3 bases are TGCGCCAGCAGCCAAGGCGGGACAGGGATTGAAAAACTGTTTTTT. It specifies CASSQGGTGIEKLFF.

The V and J genes are TRBV7-9 and TRBJ2-2; D is unresolved. Between the trimmed V and J ends, which lost 2 bases and 3 bases, there was a span of 10 bases. Germline loops: CDR1 SEHNR, CDR2 FQNEAQ (reference sequence). This CDR3 comprises 15 residues. The CDR3 reads CASSLIVDYTGELFF. Written as DNA, the CDR3 is TGTGCCAGCAGCTTAATAGTCGATTACACCGGGGAGCTGTTTTTT.

The gene calls are TRBV15 and TRBJ2-1, with TRBD2 identical over 12 bases. CDR1 is LNHNV and CDR2 is YYDKDF in the germline V gene (reference sequence). The CDR3 is 17 amino acids. With 2 bases clipped from V and 10 bases from J, the junction kept 12 bases outside the gene matches. CDR3 sequence reads: CATSRLSWTSGEGEQFF. For the CDR3, the DNA is TGTGCCACCAGCAGATTATCCTGGACTAGCGGGGAAGGGGAGCAGTTCTTC. The whole variable domain, filled in from reference TRBV15 and TRBJ2-1, reads DAMVIQNPRYQVTQFGKPVTLSCSQTLNHNVMYWYQQKSSQAPKLLFHYYDKDFNNEADTPDNFQSRRPNTSFCFLDIRSPGLGDTAMYLCATSRLSWTSGEGEQFFGPGTRLTVL.

The chain uses TRBV6-5 and TRBJ1-1, with D unclear. This CDR3 has 15 amino acids. Germline V gene lookup returns CDR1 MNHEY and CDR2 SVGAGI. V shed 7 bases and J shed 2 bases, with 17 bases lying between them. CDR3 coding DNA: TGTGCCAGCACTCTTACCGGACTTCTCAACACTGAAGCTTTCTTT. The encoded protein is CASTLTGLLNTEAFF.

This clone appeared a few times. Additional DNA sequences in this sample encode the identical CDR3. The chain employs TRBV21-1 and TRBJ2-1; TRBD2 is taken as the D call from the table, unchecked against the DNA. TRBV21-1 is annotated as a pseudogene. The CDR3 extends over 17 amino acids. CDR3 in DNA: TGTGCCAGCAGCAAAGGGGGTCGGGGGATGCGGCGGCGGGAGCAGTTCTTC. It is translated as CASSKGGRGMRRREQFF.

This clone was observed a single time. The rearrangement joins TRBV13 to TRBJ2-5; no firm D call. CDR1 and CDR2 (germline): PRHDT, FYEKMQ (reference sequence). CDR3 length: 14 amino acids. Trimming left V 0 bases short and J 2 bases short, with 7 bases between. CDR3 sequence reads: CASSLGLPQETQYF. In DNA form, the CDR3 reads TGTGCCAGCAGCTTAGGCCTTCCGCAAGAGACCCAGTACTTC.

The genes are TRBV15 and TRBJ1-3; D remains unclear. V was shortened by 1 base and J by 2 bases, with 9 bases between the two germline ends. Germline CDR1 LNHNV, CDR2 YYDKDF (reference sequence). The CDR3 totals 15 residues. This CDR3 reads CATSRAPGTGNTIYF. DNA of the CDR3: TGTGCCACCAGCAGAGCACCAGGTACTGGAAACACCATATATTTT.

The V and J genes are TRBV15 and TRBJ2-5, with D unresolved. Trimming removed 0 bases from V and 5 bases from J, with 7 bases in between. Germline V gives CDR1 LNHNV, CDR2 YYDKDF (reference sequence). CDR3 length equals 13 residues. CDR3 residues: CATSRDVRETQYF. The CDR3 nucleotides read TGTGCCACCAGCAGAGATGTTCGGGAGACCCAGTACTTC.

The V and J genes are TRBV5-6 and TRBJ2-1, with D possibly matching TRBD2 (5 bases). This CDR3 has 12 amino acids. The germline V and J ends were trimmed by 0 bases and 9 bases, with 7 bases remaining between them. CDR1 is SGHDT, CDR2 YYEEEE, per germline. Here the CDR3 DNA reads TGTGCCAGCAGCTTGGGACTACTTGAGCAGTTCTTC. This encodes CASSLGLLEQFF.

V gene TRBV14 combines with J gene TRBJ1-2; no clear D gene. V was shortened by 4 bases and J by 4 bases, with 10 bases between the two germline ends. CDR1 is SGHDN, CDR2 FVKESK, per germline. This CDR3 is 13 amino acids long. Written as DNA, the CDR3 is TGTGCCAGCAGCCCTGTTGCCTTCTATGGCTACACCTTC. It codes for CASSPVAFYGYTF.

This chain connects TRBV29-1 to TRBJ2-7, with TRBD1 matching over 12 bases. CDR1 is SQVTM and CDR2 is ANQGSEA in the germline V gene. This CDR3 comprises 13 residues. V lost 5 bases, J lost 4 bases, and 3 bases stayed unmatched. The CDR3 spells CSVWGQGAYEQYF. The CDR3 DNA is TGCAGCGTTTGGGGACAGGGGGCTTACGAGCAGTACTTC.

This clone was seen a single time. The chain combines TRBV5-1 with TRBJ2-1; D might be TRBD2 (5 bases). The CDR3 extends over 15 amino acids. Trimming removed 7 bases from V and 5 bases from J, with 19 bases in between. Germline lookup yields CDR1 SGHRS and CDR2 YFSETQ. The CDR3 spells CASHSGWQRNNEQFF. DNA for the CDR3: TGCGCCAGCCATTCTGGGTGGCAGCGGAACAATGAGCAGTTCTTC.

The rearrangement joins TRBV2 to TRBJ1-1; D gene unclear. The V end was cut by 6 bases, the J end by 5 bases, with 10 bases between. In germline, CDR1 is SNHLY, CDR2 FYNNEI. CDR3 length: 12 residues. CDR3 sequence: CASRLVRTEAFF. As DNA, the CDR3 is TGTGCCAGCAGGCTAGTTCGGACTGAAGCTTTCTTT.

The chain has TRBV5-5 and TRBJ1-1; 10 bases are shared with TRBD1. CDR3 length equals 16 residues. The J segment lost 4 bases and the V segment lost 4 bases, leaving 10 bases of the junction unmatched. Germline V lookup: CDR1 SGHKS, CDR2 YYEKEE (reference sequence). Here the CDR3 reads CASSLRRQGAGTEAFF. The DNA of the CDR3 is TGTGCCAGCAGCCTTAGAAGACAGGGGGCGGGCACTGAAGCTTTCTTT.

In its sample, this clone was seen once. J is TRBJ1-1 and V is TRBV30; 10 bases align to TRBD1. Germline V CDR1 and CDR2: GTSNPN, SVGIG (reference sequence). The CDR3 length is 13 residues. J gave up 7 bases and V 3 bases, and 5 bases lay outside the gene matches. The CDR3 sequence is CAWSRQGAGEAFF. The CDR3 coding sequence is TGTGCCTGGAGCCGACAGGGGGCTGGTGAAGCTTTCTTT.

The rearrangement joins TRBV5-1 to TRBJ2-3; TRBD2 matches 11 bases. Germline assignment: CDR1 SGHRS and CDR2 YFSETQ. The junction had 6 bases not matched to a gene; V was cut back by 4 bases and J by 2 bases. CDR3 length equals 16 residues. The CDR3 nucleotides are TGCGCCAGCAGCACGGGACTAGCGGTGATCACAGATACGCAGTATTTT. It encodes CASSTGLAVITDTQYF.

This clone was observed a single time. V and J are TRBV2 and TRBJ1-2, with TRBD1 as a possible D gene (5 bases). Germline CDR1 is SNHLY and CDR2 is FYNNEI. This CDR3 is 14 amino acids long. The V end was cut by 11 bases, the J end by 4 bases, with 20 bases between. The CDR3 loop is CAARSIDRVYGYTF. In DNA, the CDR3 is TGTGCCGCGCGGTCGATCGACAGAGTCTATGGCTACACCTTC.

The V call is TRBV5-4, the J call TRBJ1-4; TRBD1 matches 9 bases. The CDR3 has 16 amino acids. V was pared by 3 bases and J by 4 bases, with 7 bases of the junction left unmatched. Germline V gives CDR1 SGHNT, CDR2 YYREEE (reference sequence). DNA for the CDR3: TGTGCCAGCAGCTGGGCCGGGACAGGGCTTAATGAAAAACTGTTTTTT. Protein sequence: CASSWAGTGLNEKLFF. The full variable domain, rest sourced from reference TRBV5-4 and TRBJ1-4, is ETGVTQSPTHLIKTRGQQVTLRCSSQSGHNTVSWYQQALGQGPQFIFQYYREEENGRGNFPPRFSGLQFPNYSSELNVNALELDDSALYLCASSWAGTGLNEKLFFGSGTQLSVL.

This sequence joins TRBV18 and TRBJ1-6, with a weak D call TRBD1 (5 bases). Germline V gene lookup returns CDR1 KGHSH and CDR2 LQKENI. The CDR3 loop spans 13 amino acids. The V end lost 1 base, the J end lost 8 bases, and 6 bases lay between the germline ends. Written as DNA, the CDR3 is TGTGCCAGCTCACCACGAGGGGATTCACCCCTCCACTTT. Its protein product is CASSPRGDSPLHF.

V and J are TRBV28 and TRBJ2-7; the match to TRBD1 covers 9 bases. CDR3 size: 16 residues. Trimming removed 4 bases from V and 0 bases from J; junction bases left unmatched: 7. Germline V gene sequence: CDR1 MDHEN, CDR2 SYDVKM. The CDR3 DNA is TGTGCCAGCAGTTCCCTCTCGGGACAGGGCTCCTACGAGCAGTACTTC. As protein: CASSSLSGQGSYEQYF.

The chain combines TRBV6-5 with TRBJ2-7; 10 positions match TRBD1. The CDR3 contains 14 residues. Germline V lookup: CDR1 MNHEY, CDR2 SVGAGI. Trimming cost V 8 bases and J 3 bases; bases outside gene matches: 7. For the CDR3, the DNA is TGTGCCAGCGGGGGACAGGGGCCACTCTACGAGCAGTACTTC. This translates into CASGGQGPLYEQYF.

The rearrangement links TRBV18 to TRBJ2-7; no firm D call. This CDR3 has 16 amino acids. Trimming took off 1 base at V and 2 bases at J, with 15 bases between the two ends. Germline loops: CDR1 KGHSH, CDR2 LQKENI. The CDR3 is CASSPRGSFETYEQYF. CDR3 DNA sequence: TGTGCCAGCTCACCACGTGGGTCTTTTGAAACCTACGAGCAGTACTTC.

The rearrangement joins TRBV5-4 to TRBJ1-1; 8 nucleotides match TRBD1. The CDR3 runs 15 residues. V shed 1 base, J shed 1 base, and the junction held 3 bases outside the gene matches. Germline CDR1 is SGHNT and CDR2 is YYREEE (reference sequence). The CDR3 DNA reads TGTGCCAGCAGCTTGCTTGGGACAGGGAACACTGAAGCTTTCTTT. Translating gives CASSLLGTGNTEAFF.